Included here is one TCR beta chain sequence, with context. These data originate in a study of OX40 agonist ivuxolimab in advanced cancers. Generated by immunoSEQ multiplex PCR, the TCRdb table keeps only in-frame clones and is missing some. This repertoire shows 65,000 to 95,000 clones, 92% found once; its top ten account for roughly 0.56%. The V and J ends lost 0 bases and 9 bases respectively, with 21 bases between them. The CDR3 is 16 residues long. Germline V CDR1 and CDR2: LGHNA, YSLEER. The receptor comes from an adult with an advanced solid tumor such as melanoma, head and neck, liver or kidney cancer. The sequencing used CD4+ or CD8+ T cells sorted from blood, collected in a trial of the OX40 agonist ivuxolimab. The V gene is TRBV4-3, the J gene TRBJ2-7; no clear D. This CDR3 reads CASSQDYPDGFNGQYF. In DNA form, the CDR3 reads TGCGCCAGCAGCCAAGATTACCCGGACGGATTCAACGGGCAGTACTTC.